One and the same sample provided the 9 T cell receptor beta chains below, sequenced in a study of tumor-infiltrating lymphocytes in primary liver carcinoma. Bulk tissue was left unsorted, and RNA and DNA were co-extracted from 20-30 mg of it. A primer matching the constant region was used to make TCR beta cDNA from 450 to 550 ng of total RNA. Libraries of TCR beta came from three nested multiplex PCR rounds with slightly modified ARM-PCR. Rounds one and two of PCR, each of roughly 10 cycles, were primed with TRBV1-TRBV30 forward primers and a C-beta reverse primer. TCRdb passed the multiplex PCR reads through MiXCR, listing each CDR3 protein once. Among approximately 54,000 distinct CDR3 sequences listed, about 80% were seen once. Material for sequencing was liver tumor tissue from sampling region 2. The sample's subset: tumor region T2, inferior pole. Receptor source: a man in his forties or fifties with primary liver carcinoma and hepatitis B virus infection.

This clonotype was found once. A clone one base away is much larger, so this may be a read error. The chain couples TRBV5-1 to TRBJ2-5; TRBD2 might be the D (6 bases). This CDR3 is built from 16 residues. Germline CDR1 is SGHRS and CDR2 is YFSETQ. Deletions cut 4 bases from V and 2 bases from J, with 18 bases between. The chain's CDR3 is CASSLCIAVQQETQYF. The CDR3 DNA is TGCGCCAGCAGCCTATGTATAGCGGTCCAGCAAGAGACCCAGTACTTC.

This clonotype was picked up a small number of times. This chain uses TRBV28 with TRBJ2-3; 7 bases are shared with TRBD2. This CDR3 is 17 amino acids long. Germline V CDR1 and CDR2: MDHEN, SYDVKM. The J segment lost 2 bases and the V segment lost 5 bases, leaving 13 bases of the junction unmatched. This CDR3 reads CASSPPPYGRVTDTQYF. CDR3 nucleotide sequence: TGTGCCAGCAGTCCCCCCCCGTATGGGAGGGTCACAGATACGCAGTATTTT.

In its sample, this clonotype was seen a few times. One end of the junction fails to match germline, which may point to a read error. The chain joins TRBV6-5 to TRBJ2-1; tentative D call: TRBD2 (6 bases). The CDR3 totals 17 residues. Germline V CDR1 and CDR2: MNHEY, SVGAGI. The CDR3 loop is CASSYSRGGGSYNEQLF. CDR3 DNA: TGTGCCAGCAGTTACTCACGGGGAGGCGGCTCCTACAATGAGCAGCTCTTC.

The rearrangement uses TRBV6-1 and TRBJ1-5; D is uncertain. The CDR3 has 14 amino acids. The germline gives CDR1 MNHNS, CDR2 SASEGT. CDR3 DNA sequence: TGTGACAGTAGTGTGGAGGCTGGTGTTGAACCCCAGCATTTT. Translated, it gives CDSSVEAGVEPQHF.

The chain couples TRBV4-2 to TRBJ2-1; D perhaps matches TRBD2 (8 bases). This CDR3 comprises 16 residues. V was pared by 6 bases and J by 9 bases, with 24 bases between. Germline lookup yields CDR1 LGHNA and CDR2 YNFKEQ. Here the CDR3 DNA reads TGTGCCAGCAGTGTAACCGGGACTAGTGGGGACAGTGAGCAGTTCTTC. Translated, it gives CASSVTGTSGDSEQFF.

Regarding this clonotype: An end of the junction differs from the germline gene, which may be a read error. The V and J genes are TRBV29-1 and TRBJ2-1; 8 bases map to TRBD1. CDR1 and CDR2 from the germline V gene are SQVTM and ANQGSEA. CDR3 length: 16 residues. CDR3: CSVEWDRIRSYKEHFF. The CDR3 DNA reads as TGCAGCGTTGAATGGGACAGGATTAGATCATACAAAGAGCACTTCTTC.

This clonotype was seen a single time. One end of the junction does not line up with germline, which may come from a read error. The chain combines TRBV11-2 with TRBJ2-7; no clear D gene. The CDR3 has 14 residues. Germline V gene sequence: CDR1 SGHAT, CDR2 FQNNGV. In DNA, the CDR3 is TGTGCCACCAGCTTAACAGACACTGCCCACGAACAGTACTTC. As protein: CATSLTDTAHEQYF. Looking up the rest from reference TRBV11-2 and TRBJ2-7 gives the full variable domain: EAGVAQSPRYKIIEKRQSVAFWCNPISGHATLYWYQQILGQGPKLLIQFQNNGVVDDSQLPKDRFSAERLKGVDSTLKIQPAKLEDSAVYLCATSLTDTAHEQYFGPGTRLTVT.

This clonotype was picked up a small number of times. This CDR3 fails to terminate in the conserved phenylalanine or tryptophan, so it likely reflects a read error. CDR3 nucleotide sequence: TGCGCCAGCAGCCGGTCGTTCGGGGGAGTTGACGAGCAGTACCTC. This gives the protein CASSRSFGGVDEQYL. This chain connects TRBV4-1 to TRBJ2-7; D may be TRBD2 (6 bases). This CDR3 is 15 amino acids long. CDR1 and CDR2 from the germline V gene are MGHRA and YSYEKL. Trimming left V 4 bases short and J 5 bases short, with 18 bases between.

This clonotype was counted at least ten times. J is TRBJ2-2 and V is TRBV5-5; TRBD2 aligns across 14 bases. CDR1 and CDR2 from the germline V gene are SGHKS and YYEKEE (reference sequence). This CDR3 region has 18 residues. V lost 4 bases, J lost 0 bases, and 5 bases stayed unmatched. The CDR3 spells CASSRGLAGDSNTGELFF. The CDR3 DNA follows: TGTGCCAGCAGCAGGGGACTAGCGGGAGACTCGAACACCGGGGAGCTGTTTTTT.